The 17 T cell receptor beta chains below come from one sample, sequenced in a study of blood T cell repertoires in COVID-19. Libraries were prepared by immunoSEQ multiplex PCR; TCRdb keeps only in-frame clonotypes and omits some of them. The table has 100,000 to 120,000 clones, about 85% seen once. Sequencing was performed on peripheral blood. The receptors here all came from a woman between 65 and 79 years old with acute or convalescent COVID-19.

A single count supports this clone. V gene TRBV5-4 combines with J gene TRBJ1-1; D remains ambiguous. The germline CDR1 and CDR2 sequences are SGHNT and YYREEE (reference sequence). The CDR3 consists of 16 residues. V was clipped by 0 bases and J by 2 bases, with 14 bases between them. In DNA, the CDR3 is TGTGCCAGCAGCTTGGGGTGGCAGAGACAAAACACTGAAGCTTTCTTT. Protein: CASSLGWQRQNTEAFF.

The chain recombines TRBV5-8 with TRBJ1-5, with D hard to call. With 1 base removed from V and 5 bases from J, the gap between germline ends came to 7 bases. The CDR3 has 13 amino acids. Germline V lookup: CDR1 SGHTS, CDR2 YDEGEE. Here the CDR3 reads CASSLYRDQPQHF. CDR3 DNA sequence: TGTGCCAGCAGCTTGTACCGGGATCAGCCCCAGCATTTT.

The chain carries TRBV9 and TRBJ2-2; TRBD1 aligns across 7 bases. The V and J ends lost 4 bases and 7 bases, in that order; junction bases with no gene match: 7. The length of the CDR3 is 14 residues. CDR1 and CDR2 from the germline V gene are SGDLS and YYNGEE. The CDR3 spells CASSSGQDSGELFF. The CDR3 coding sequence is TGTGCCAGCAGCTCCGGACAGGACAGCGGGGAGCTGTTTTTT.

The chain employs TRBV4-1 and TRBJ1-3, with TRBD1 as a possible D gene (5 bases). The CDR3 contains 17 residues. V was shortened by 0 bases and J by 3 bases, with 15 bases between the two germline ends. The germline gives CDR1 MGHRA, CDR2 YSYEKL. The DNA of the CDR3 is TGCGCCAGCAGCCAAGAAAACGGCAGGGAAAGTGGAAACACCATATATTTT. Protein sequence: CASSQENGRESGNTIYF.

CDR3 sequence reads: CASSASEGLYEQYF. The CDR3 DNA sequence: TGTGCCAGCAGCGCCTCAGAGGGCCTCTACGAGCAGTACTTC. J is TRBJ2-7 and V is TRBV11-2, with a possible D match to TRBD2 (5 bases). The CDR3 totals 14 residues. V dropped 5 bases and J dropped 3 bases, with 14 bases sitting between them. Germline V gives CDR1 SGHAT, CDR2 FQNNGV.

V gene TRBV5-1 combines with J gene TRBJ1-4, with a possible D match to TRBD1 (6 bases). There are 14 residues in the CDR3. Germline CDR1 is SGHRS and CDR2 is YFSETQ. Between the trimmed V and J ends, which lost 2 bases and 5 bases, there was a span of 10 bases. In nucleotides, the CDR3 is TGCGCCAGCAGCTTAGCGGACAGAAATGAAAAACTGTTTTTT. Translated, it gives CASSLADRNEKLFF. Filled out from reference TRBV5-1 and TRBJ1-4, the complete variable domain reads KAGVTQTPRYLIKTRGQQVTLSCSPISGHRSVSWYQQTPGQGLQFLFEYFSETQRNKGNFPGRFSGRQFSNSRSEMNVSTLELGDSALYLCASSLADRNEKLFFGSGTQLSVL.

This chain connects TRBV7-9 to TRBJ2-2, with D perhaps matching TRBD2 (6 bases). Trimming took off 5 bases at V and 1 base at J, with 17 bases between the two ends. This CDR3 has 17 amino acids. The germline CDR1 and CDR2 sequences are SEHNR and FQNEAQ (reference sequence). The chain's CDR3 is CASSPPPGLENTGELFF. The CDR3 nucleotides read TGTGCCAGCAGCCCTCCGCCGGGACTCGAGAACACCGGGGAGCTGTTTTTT.

In its sample, this clone was seen a few times. The V gene is TRBV30, the J gene TRBJ2-2; tentatively, D is TRBD1 (6 bases). Germline V gene sequence: CDR1 GTSNPN, CDR2 SVGIG (reference sequence). Trimming pared 2 bases from V and 1 base from J, leaving 11 bases between. The CDR3 extends over 15 amino acids. The CDR3 DNA reads as TGTGCCTGGAGTAGGGACACCTTGAACACCGGGGAGCTGTTTTTT. Translation: CAWSRDTLNTGELFF.

The rearrangement links TRBV3-1 (or the pseudogene TRBV3-2) to TRBJ1-2, with TRBD1 matching over 8 bases. The CDR3 spans 15 residues. The J segment lost 4 bases and the V segment lost 1 base, leaving 5 bases of the junction unmatched. Germline lookup yields CDR1 LGHDT and CDR2 YNNKEL (reference sequence). The CDR3 protein is CASSQGGDRIYGYTF. In nucleotides, the CDR3 is TGTGCCAGCAGCCAAGGCGGGGACAGGATCTATGGCTACACCTTC.

This chain uses TRBV9 with TRBJ1-6, with TRBD1 as a possible D gene (5 bases). The CDR3 loop spans 17 amino acids. The V gene's germline CDR1 is SGDLS and CDR2 YYNGEE. V gave up 0 bases and J gave up 10 bases, with 20 bases separating them. The CDR3 DNA is TGTGCCAGCAGCGTAGACCCAGGGATGAGAAGATACTCACCCCTCCACTTT. Translated, it gives CASSVDPGMRRYSPLHF.

For this clone: At the DNA level, this CDR3 is encoded by other sequences in the same sample as well. This sequence joins TRBV19 and TRBJ1-5; no firm D call. Germline V lookup: CDR1 LNHDA, CDR2 SQIVND (reference sequence). The CDR3 spans 15 residues. Trimming took 2 bases from V and 1 from J, leaving 9 bases between them. Here the CDR3 reads CASSILGGSNQPQHF. DNA of the CDR3: TGTGCCAGTAGTATATTAGGAGGGAGCAATCAGCCCCAGCATTTT. Combining the CDR3 with reference TRBV19 and TRBJ1-5 gives the whole variable domain DGGITQSPKYLFRKEGQNVTLSCEQNLNHDAMYWYRQDPGQGLRLIYYSQIVNDFQKGDIAEGYSVSREKKESFPLTVTSAQKNPTAFYLCASSILGGSNQPQHFGDGTRLSIL.

This chain joins TRBV10-2 and TRBJ2-3; TRBD2 aligns across 10 bases. Germline trimming cut 2 bases from V and 5 bases from J; bases unmatched to any gene: 7. The CDR3 length is 16 residues. The germline CDR1 and CDR2 sequences are WSHSY and SAAADI. The CDR3 DNA sequence: TGCGCCAGCAGTGAGGGGGTAGCGGGAGGTCGAGATACGCAGTATTTT. Amino acids: CASSEGVAGGRDTQYF.

The V and J genes are TRBV5-1 and TRBJ1-1; no definite D call. The V and J ends lost 4 bases and 4 bases respectively, with 17 bases between them. Germline V gene lookup returns CDR1 SGHRS and CDR2 YFSETQ. The CDR3 consists of 15 residues. CDR3 DNA sequence: TGCGCCAGCAGCCCCGCCGGGGAGCGGGGCACTGAAGCTTTCTTT. This sequence encodes CASSPAGERGTEAFF.

The gene calls are TRBV2 and TRBJ2-5, with no clear D. V gave up 7 bases and J gave up 5 bases, with 11 bases separating them. Germline V gives CDR1 SNHLY, CDR2 FYNNEI. This CDR3 contains 12 residues. CDR3 sequence reads: CASKAGLETQYF. The CDR3 bases are TGTGCCAGCAAGGCCGGGTTGGAGACCCAGTACTTC. The whole variable domain, filled in from reference TRBV2 and TRBJ2-5, reads EPEVTQTPSHQVTQMGQEVILRCVPISNHLYFYWYRQILGQKVEFLVSFYNNEISEKSEIFDDQFSVERPDGSNFTLKIRSTKLEDSAMYFCASKAGLETQYFGPGTRLLVL.

This chain connects TRBV19 to TRBJ2-2; no reliable D call. This CDR3 has 14 amino acids. Germline V lookup: CDR1 LNHDA, CDR2 SQIVND (reference sequence). V was pared by 1 base and J by 1 base, with 4 bases between. This chain's CDR3 is CASSIAGNTGELFF. As DNA, the CDR3 is TGTGCCAGTAGTATAGCGGGGAACACCGGGGAGCTGTTTTTT.

The genes are TRBV19 and TRBJ1-2; no clear D. CDR3 length: 15 amino acids. The V end was cut by 5 bases, the J end by 6 bases, with 19 bases between. In germline, CDR1 is LNHDA, CDR2 SQIVND (reference sequence). CDR3: CASSSPSRGFDGYTF. The CDR3 DNA reads as TGTGCCAGTAGTTCCCCTTCGCGCGGTTTTGATGGCTACACCTTC.

V is TRBV19 and J is TRBJ2-3, with 9 bases identical to TRBD1. Germline CDR1 LNHDA, CDR2 SQIVND (reference sequence). The V segment lost 6 bases and the J segment 4 bases; nucleotides outside the gene matches: 11. The CDR3 spans 16 residues. The CDR3 DNA reads as TGTGCCAGTAGGATGCAACCCGGACAGGGGTCAGATACGCAGTATTTT. Amino acids: CASRMQPGQGSDTQYF.